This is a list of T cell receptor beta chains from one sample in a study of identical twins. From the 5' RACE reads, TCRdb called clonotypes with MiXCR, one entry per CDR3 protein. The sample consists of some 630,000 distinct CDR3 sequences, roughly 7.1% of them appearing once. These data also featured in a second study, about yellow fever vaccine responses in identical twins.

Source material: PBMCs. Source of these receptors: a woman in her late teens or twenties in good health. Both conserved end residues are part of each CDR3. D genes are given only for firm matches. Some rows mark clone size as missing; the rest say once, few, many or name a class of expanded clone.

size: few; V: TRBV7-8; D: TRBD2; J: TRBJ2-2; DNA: TGTGCCAGCAGCAGAATAGCGGGGGGGCCGATCGGGGAGCTGTTTTTT; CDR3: CASSRIAGGPIGELFF
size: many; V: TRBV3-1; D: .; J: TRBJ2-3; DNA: TGTGCCAGCAGCCAAGAGTACAGGGACGATACGCAGTATTTT; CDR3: CASSQEYRDDTQYF
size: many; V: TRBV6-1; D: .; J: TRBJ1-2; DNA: TGTGCCAGCAGTGATCAAGGGGCCAACTATGGCTACACCTTC; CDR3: CASSDQGANYGYTF
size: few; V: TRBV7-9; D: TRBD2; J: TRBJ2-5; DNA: TGTGCCAGCAGCTCCCCACCTAGCGGGAGAGGGGAGACCCAGTACTTC; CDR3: CASSSPPSGRGETQYF
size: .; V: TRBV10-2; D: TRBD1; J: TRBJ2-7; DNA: TGCGCCAGCAGTGAGCCCTATCAAGGGACAGACTACGAGCAGTACTTC; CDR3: CASSEPYQGTDYEQYF
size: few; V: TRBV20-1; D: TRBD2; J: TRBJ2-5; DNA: TGCAGTGCTAGGGGTCGGGGGGGCCAAGAGACCCAGTACTTC; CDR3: CSARGRGGQETQYF
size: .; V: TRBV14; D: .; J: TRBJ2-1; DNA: TGTGCCAGCAGTTTAAGTTGGGGATACAATGAGCAGTTCTTC; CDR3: CASSLSWGYNEQFF
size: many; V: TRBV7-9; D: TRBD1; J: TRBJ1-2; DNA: TGTGCCAGCAGCTTAGCTGGGACAGGTGTAATCTATGGCTACACCTTC; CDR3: CASSLAGTGVIYGYTF
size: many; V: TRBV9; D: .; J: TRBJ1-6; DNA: TGTGCCAGCAGCGTAGAGTCGGAAAATTCACCCCTCCACTTT; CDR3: CASSVESENSPLHF
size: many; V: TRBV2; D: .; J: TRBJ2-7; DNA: TGTGCCAGCAAGAAGGGTTTCTCCTACGAGCAGTACTTC; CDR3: CASKKGFSYEQYF
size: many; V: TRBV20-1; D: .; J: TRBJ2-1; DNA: TGCAGTGCTAGTGATCAGGACAATGAGCAGTTCTTC; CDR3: CSASDQDNEQFF
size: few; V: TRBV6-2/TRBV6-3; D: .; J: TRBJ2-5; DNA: TGTGCCAGCGTCTCGGACGGGAGGACCCAGTACTTC; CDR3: CASVSDGRTQYF
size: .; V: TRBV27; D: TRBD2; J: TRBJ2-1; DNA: TGTGCCACCCTGGGAGGGTACAATGAGCAGTTCTTC; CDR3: CATLGGYNEQFF
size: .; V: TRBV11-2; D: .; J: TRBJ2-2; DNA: TGTGCCAGCAGCTTATCCAGCCTTGGAATGTTCGGTGGGGAGCTGTTTTTT; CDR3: CASSLSSLGMFGGELFF
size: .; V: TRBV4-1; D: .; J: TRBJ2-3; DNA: TGCGCCAGCAGCCAGACCTCAGGGGAGTCAGTAGATACGCAGTATTTT; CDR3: CASSQTSGESVDTQYF
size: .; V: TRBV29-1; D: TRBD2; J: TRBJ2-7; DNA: TGCAGCGTTGGGAAGCGGGAGTTCGACGAGCAGTACTTC; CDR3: CSVGKREFDEQYF
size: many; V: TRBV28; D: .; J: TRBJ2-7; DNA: TGTGCCAGCAGCTTCCCGGGCTATGAGGGGGAGCAGTACTTC; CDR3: CASSFPGYEGEQYF
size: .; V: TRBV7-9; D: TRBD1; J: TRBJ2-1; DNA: TGTGCCAGCAGCTTGGCACAGGGGGCATCCTACAATGAGCAGTTCTTC; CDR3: CASSLAQGASYNEQFF
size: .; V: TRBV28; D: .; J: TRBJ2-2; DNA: TGTGCCAGCAGTTTACGAGGACTGGGCGGGGAGCTGTTTTTT; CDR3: CASSLRGLGGELFF
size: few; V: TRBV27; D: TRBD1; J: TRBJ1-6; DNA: TGTGCCAGCAGTCGACGGGACAGGCCGAGCTCCTATAATTCACCCCTCCACTTT; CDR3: CASSRRDRPSSYNSPLHF
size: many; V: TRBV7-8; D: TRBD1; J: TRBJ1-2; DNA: TGTGCCAGCAGCCGGTGGGACAGAACAAACTATGGCTACACCTTC; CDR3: CASSRWDRTNYGYTF
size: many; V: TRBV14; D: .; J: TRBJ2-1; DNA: TGTGCCAGCAGCCAAGATTATAGCGGCGACGACAATGAGCAGTTCTTC; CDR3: CASSQDYSGDDNEQFF
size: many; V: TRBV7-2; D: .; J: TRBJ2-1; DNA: TGTGCCAGCAGCTTAAGGGAGCTCCGCAATGAGCAGTTCTTC; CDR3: CASSLRELRNEQFF
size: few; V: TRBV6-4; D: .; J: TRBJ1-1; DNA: TGTGCCAGCAGAGAGGACACGAACACTGAAGCTTTCTTT; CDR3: CASREDTNTEAFF
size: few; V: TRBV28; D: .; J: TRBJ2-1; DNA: TGTGCCAGCAGTTCTATAATGGCCCGGCAGGGTAGCTCCTACAATGAGCAGTTCTTC; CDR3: CASSSIMARQGSSYNEQFF
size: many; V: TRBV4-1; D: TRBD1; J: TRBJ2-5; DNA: TGCGCCAGCAGCCAAGGGACAGGGGTTGAGACCCAGTACTTC; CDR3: CASSQGTGVETQYF
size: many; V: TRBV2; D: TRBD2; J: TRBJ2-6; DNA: TGTGCCAGCAGCGTCCTAGCGGGAGGCCTCTCTGGGGCCAACGTCCTGACTTTC; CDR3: CASSVLAGGLSGANVLTF
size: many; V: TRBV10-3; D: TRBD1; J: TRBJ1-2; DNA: TGTGCCATCAGTGAGACCGACAGGGGTGCGGGCTACACCTTC; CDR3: CAISETDRGAGYTF
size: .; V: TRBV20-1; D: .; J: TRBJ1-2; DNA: TGCAGTGCTAGAGATCCGAGGAACTATGGCTACACCTTC; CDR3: CSARDPRNYGYTF
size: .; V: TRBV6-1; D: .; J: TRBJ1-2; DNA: TGTGCCAGCAGTGAACCCCGGGACGTGAGAGGCTACACCTTC; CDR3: CASSEPRDVRGYTF
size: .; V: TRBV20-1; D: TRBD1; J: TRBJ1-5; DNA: TGCAGTGCCCAGACAGGGAGTCAGCCCCAGCATTTT; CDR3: CSAQTGSQPQHF
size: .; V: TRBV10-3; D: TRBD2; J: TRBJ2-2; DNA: TGTGCCATCAGGCGGACTAGCGGGGGCACCGGGGAGCTGTTTTTT; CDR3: CAIRRTSGGTGELFF
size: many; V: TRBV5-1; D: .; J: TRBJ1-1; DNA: TGCGCCAGCACCGCTTGGCCCGTCATGAACACTGAAGCTTTCTTT; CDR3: CASTAWPVMNTEAFF
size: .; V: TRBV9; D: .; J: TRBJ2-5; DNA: TGTGCCAGCAGCGTAGCCCCGAGCGCCCCCCGGGAGACCCAGTACTTC; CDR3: CASSVAPSAPRETQYF
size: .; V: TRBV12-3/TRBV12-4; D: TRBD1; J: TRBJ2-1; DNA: TGTGCCAGCTGTTTTGGGACAGGGGCGTGGGGCTCCTACAATGAGCAGTTCTTC; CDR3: CASCFGTGAWGSYNEQFF
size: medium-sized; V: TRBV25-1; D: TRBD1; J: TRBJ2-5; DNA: TGTGCCAGCAGTGAATTTGACAGGGGGTCCTCCCGGCACTTC; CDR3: CASSEFDRGSSRHF
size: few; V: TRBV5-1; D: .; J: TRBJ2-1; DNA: TGCGCCAGCACCTCCGGACCAGAGCAGTTCTTC; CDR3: CASTSGPEQFF
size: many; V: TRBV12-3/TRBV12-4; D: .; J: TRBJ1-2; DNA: TGTGCCAGCCTTGACCACGCGGGCGGGGGCTACACCTTC; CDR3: CASLDHAGGGYTF
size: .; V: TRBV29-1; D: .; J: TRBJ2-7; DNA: TGCAGCGTTGAAGACTACTACGAGCAGTACTTC; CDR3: CSVEDYYEQYF
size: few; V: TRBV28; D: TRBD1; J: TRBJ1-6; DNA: TGTGCCAGCAACATATATCAGGGGGGTAATTCACCCCTCCACTTT; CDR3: CASNIYQGGNSPLHF